This T cell receptor beta chain came from a study of post-analysis software for immune sequencing data. Looking at the study overall: The disease courses spanned relapsing-remitting, secondary progressive and progressive-relapsing forms of multiple sclerosis. Findings of the study overall: Samples sharing a preparation batch grouped tightly together when assessed by F measure. The normalized Chao1 diversity of multiple sclerosis patients was significantly lower than that of controls.

This clonotype was observed a few times. What it binds is unknown. Each TCR beta cDNA library carried unique molecular identifiers. MiXCR was run by TCRdb on the PCR reads, yielding one entry per CDR3 protein. The data hold about 540,000 distinct CDR3 sequences, with 34% observed a single time. Sequenced: blood. The receptor was derived from a girl aged 2-17 years with multiple sclerosis.

CDR3 DNA: TGCAGCGTTGGTGGGCTAGCGGGGTTCAACCAACAAGAGACCCAGTACTTC. Its translation is CSVGGLAGFNQQETQYF. The chain links TRBV29-1 to TRBJ2-5; TRBD2 matches 9 bases. The ends lost 4 bases at V and 2 bases at J; junction bases unmatched: 14. CDR1 and CDR2 from the germline V gene are SQVTM and ANQGSEA. The length of the CDR3 is 17 residues.